This T cell receptor (beta chain) is drawn from a study of identical twins. Germline loops: CDR1 GTSNPN, CDR2 SVGIG (reference sequence). The CDR3 spans 16 residues. Trimming cost V 2 bases and J 2 bases, with 16 bases left between them. The study, taken as a whole, reports: Cord blood beta clonotypes present at high abundance carried fewer insertions; no such pattern appeared in memory repertoires.

TCRdb fed the 5' RACE reads into MiXCR, producing one record per CDR3 protein. The sample yields 350,000 to 400,000 distinct CDR3 sequences, around 9% seen once. This clonotype was observed a few times. Its antigen remains unknown. The V and J genes are TRBV30 and TRBJ1-5; D call uncertain. The clonotype was recovered from a woman between 50 and 59 years old in good health. The specimen sequenced was naive T cells sorted from blood. DNA for the CDR3: TGTGCCTGGAGTCCATCCGGTTGGTGGGGCAATCAGCCCCAGCATTTT. This encodes CAWSPSGWWGNQPQHF.